Following are 8 T cell receptor beta chains from one sample sequenced in a study of blood T cell repertoires in COVID-19. Libraries were prepared by immunoSEQ multiplex PCR; TCRdb keeps only in-frame clonotypes and omits some of them. The profile shows roughly 60,000 clones, over 90% of them singletons. The sequenced material came from peripheral blood. The receptor source for this set is a man over 45 with active COVID-19.

V and J are TRBV5-8 and TRBJ2-7; perhaps TRBD2 as D (5 bases). The CDR3 length is 14 residues. Germline CDR1 is SGHTS and CDR2 is YDEGEE. With 7 bases removed from V and 3 bases from J, the gap between germline ends came to 17 bases. This chain's CDR3 is CASRPLHGSYEQYF. Here the CDR3 DNA reads TGTGCCAGCCGCCCATTACATGGGAGCTACGAGCAGTACTTC. Filled out from reference TRBV5-8 and TRBJ2-7, the complete variable domain reads EAGVTQSPTHLIKTRGQQATLRCSPISGHTSVYWYQQALGLGLQFLLWYDEGEERNRGNFPPRFSGRQFPNYSSELNVNALELEDSALYLCASRPLHGSYEQYFGPGTRLTVT.

This clone was detected only once. The chain uses TRBV28 and TRBJ2-7; maybe TRBD1 (6 bases). The V gene lost 6 bases and the J gene lost 3 bases, with 15 bases spanning the gap. The CDR3 runs to 14 residues. In germline, CDR1 is MDHEN, CDR2 SYDVKM. The CDR3 loop is CASSHGQQLYEQYF. CDR3 sequence (DNA): TGTGCCAGCAGCCACGGACAGCAACTCTACGAGCAGTACTTC.

This clone has only a few counts. The V call is TRBV7-9, the J call TRBJ2-7; TRBD1 matches at 8 bases. The length of the CDR3 is 13 residues. After removal of 4 bases from V and 7 bases from J, the junction contained 6 bases not matched to a gene. Germline CDR1 SEHNR, CDR2 FQNEAQ (reference sequence). CDR3 nucleotide sequence: TGTGCCAGCAGCTCAAGGACAGGGCGTGAGCAGTACTTC. Translated, it gives CASSSRTGREQYF.

This clone was found once. The chain couples TRBV6-1 to TRBJ1-3, with D hard to call. The CDR3 spans 13 residues. V gave up 1 base and J gave up 4 bases, with 5 bases separating them. Germline-derived CDR1 and CDR2 are MNHNS and SASEGT. CDR3 nucleotides: TGTGCCAGCAGTGAAGTTCGGGGAAACACCATATATTTT. Amino acids: CASSEVRGNTIYF.

This clone has just a few counts. The CDR3 spells CASSFHRNPGQPQHF. Here the CDR3 DNA reads TGTGCCAGCAGCTTCCACCGTAACCCGGGGCAGCCCCAGCATTTT. The chain combines TRBV7-2 with TRBJ1-5; the D is unclear. With 3 bases removed from V and 7 bases from J, the gap between germline ends came to 16 bases. The CDR3 runs 15 residues. The germline V gene encodes CDR1 SGHTA and CDR2 FQGNSA.

The chain uses TRBV5-4 and TRBJ1-2; D gene uncertain. Trimming shortened V by 4 bases and J by 0 bases, and 13 bases separated the two germline ends. This CDR3 contains 15 residues. The V gene's germline CDR1 is SGHNT and CDR2 YYREEE (reference sequence). The CDR3 is CASSDGAVSNYGYTF. For the CDR3, the DNA is TGTGCCAGCAGCGATGGTGCGGTCTCTAACTATGGCTACACCTTC.

This clone has a handful of counts. This chain uses TRBV6-1 with TRBJ2-7; D possibly corresponds to TRBD2 (6 bases). The CDR3 extends over 16 amino acids. Per germline, CDR1 MNHNS and CDR2 SASEGT. Trimming stripped 4 bases from V and 0 bases from J, with 16 bases between. This CDR3 is CASSGLARSSSYEQYF. DNA of the CDR3: TGTGCCAGCAGTGGGCTAGCGAGATCAAGCTCCTACGAGCAGTACTTC.

The rearrangement joins TRBV12-5 to TRBJ1-4; D ambiguous. The germline CDR1 and CDR2 sequences are LGHNT and FRNRAP. The V end lost 1 base, the J end lost 0 bases, and 12 bases lay between the germline ends. The CDR3 loop spans 17 amino acids. CDR3 protein: CASGLGRRSSTNEKLFF. The CDR3 DNA reads as TGTGCTAGTGGTTTGGGCCGGCGGTCGTCAACTAATGAAAAACTGTTTTTT. The variable domain in full, completed from reference TRBV12-5 and TRBJ1-4, reads DARVTQTPRHKVTEMGQEVTMRCQPILGHNTVFWYRQTMMQGLELLAYFRNRAPLDDSGMPKDRFSAEMPDATLATLKIQPSEPRDSAVYFCASGLGRRSSTNEKLFFGSGTQLSVL.